The present T cell receptor beta chain was sequenced within a study of T cell clonality in common variable immunodeficiency. Regarding the study as a whole: Fewer deletions and N-nucleotide insertions were reportedly seen in common variable immunodeficiency TCR beta sequences.

The V and J ends lost 4 bases and 2 bases, in that order; junction bases with no gene match: 8. Germline V gene sequence: CDR1 SGHRS, CDR2 YFSETQ. CDR3 size: 18 residues. The repertoire was sequenced with immunoSEQ multiplex PCR; TCRdb's copy has only in-frame clones and lacks some. The table lists around 39,000 clones, with no singletons. Most patients and controls had Caucasian heritage. Concerning this clone: Its target is unknown. The CDR3 end is not reached by the read, which stops 3 residues before it; the germline J gene fills it in.

This clonotype was sampled from a person aged 18-70 years in good health. The chain links TRBV5-1 to TRBJ2-1; 14 bases fit TRBD2. The sample comprised peripheral blood mononuclear cells. CDR3 sequence reads: CASSQTSGGASAYNEQFF. The sequenced part of the CDR3 DNA is TGCGCCAGCAGCCAGACTAGCGGGGGGGCGTCGGCCTACAATGAG.